This paragraph covers one TCR beta chain sequence. Its specific antigen is unknown. Base qualities are missing; no much larger clone stands one base away. Reading the label with the study, this specimen's time point is: around 28 days on oral tofacitinib. Sample treatment or condition, as interpreted from the label and publication: oral pan-JAK inhibitor, 5-10 mg twice daily. Lesional scalp punch biopsies and peripheral blood were collected from alopecia areata patients. PBMCs were isolated by density centrifugation and stained for CD3, CD4 and CD8, after which CD4+ and CD8+ T cells were sorted on a FACSAria. The source of the sample is a study of CD8+ T cells in alopecia areata (dated by TCRdb to 2016 to 2018). Turning to the overall study: The treated patients took part in an open-label pilot trial in which moderate-to-severe alopecia areata was treated with oral tofacitinib at 5 to 10 mg twice daily. Tofacitinib was given for 6 to 18 months, followed by 6 months of follow-up off drug to assess delayed response and recurrence. In treated patients, disease severity was measured using the SALT score, which gives the percentage of scalp surface area affected. High-throughput TCRbeta sequencing was used to examine T cell clonal expansion in alopecia areata in both the C3H/HeJ mouse model and human patients. Human TCRbeta sequencing covered scalp tissue and sorted CD4+ and CD8+ peripheral blood T cells from patchy and totalis/universalis alopecia areata patients and healthy controls. Biopsies were taken from tofacitinib-treated patients at baseline and again at 4 and 24 weeks into treatment, and several of those patients also had a later scalp biopsy. Scalp clonality was compared among normal scalp (n=4), patchy alopecia areata scalp (n=8), and alopecia totalis/universalis scalp (n=8). RNA was obtained with the PAXgene miRNA kit for fixed scalp, the miRNeasy kit for PBMCs, and the RNeasy kit for mouse skin. TCRbeta CDR3 regions were amplified by immunoSEQ multiplex PCR using 35 Vbeta forward and 13 Jbeta reverse primers.

The library came from the immunoSEQ multiplex PCR assay. To provide template for TCR sequencing, every sample had RNA extracted and reverse transcribed into cDNA. First-strand cDNA was synthesized using SuperScript III with a 2:1 mix of oligo-dT and random hexamers. A synthetic immune receptor repertoire was used to measure amplification bias, and any remaining bias was corrected computationally. The study's processing was this. Raw reads were preprocessed to remove errors, and CDR3 was defined by IMGT conventions from the conserved cysteine to phenylalanine. To get clonality, Shannon entropy was normalized by log2 of the number of productive unique TCRs and the result was subtracted from 1. Whether each scalp clone was CD4 or CD8 was inferred by checking scalp TCRbeta sequences against the CD4 and CD8 repertoires from sorted blood. TCRdb obtained this table from immuneACCESS and retained in-frame rearrangements with V and J assigned. These tables miss some clones; where compared with another copy, unresolved V genes account for less than half of the shortfall, and the remainder is unexplained. The V and J calls and clone size are taken from that table; D and trimming were inferred from the DNA. The sample profile shows over 200,000 clones; over 60% of them were found once. The ten largest clones represent 4% to 4.5% of the sample.

The germline V gene encodes CDR1 GTSNPN and CDR2 SVGIG (reference sequence). From its cysteine to its phenylalanine, the CDR3 spans 17 amino acids. Just the 51-base CDR3 DNA is kept, in frame starting at base 1. A distance of 22 bases separates the germline ends of V and J, which lose 1 base and 4 bases respectively. Broad study findings and their caveats: Scalp clonality and the number of expanded CD8+ clones among the top 100 scalp clones were significantly decreased by tofacitinib. Compared with normal scalp, lesional scalp, particularly in alopecia totalis/universalis, had higher clonality and more expanded CD8+ clones, which suggests antigenic drive. TCR sequences shared between patients were less clear than in mice, possibly partly because of HLA diversity in the patient population. Because the treated cohort was small and had just a single nonresponder, larger studies are needed to establish links between baseline CD8+ expansion and response. Unlike mouse skin, where gammadelta T cells dominate, normal human skin contains resident alphabeta T cells that get sequenced too, which complicates analysis of the scalp TCR repertoire. Many expanded lesional clones persisted in scalp and blood during tofacitinib treatment, which may partly explain relapse after stopping treatment.

The V and J segments used are TRBV30 and TRBJ1-1; D gene: possibly TRBD1, on 5 matching bases. The sequences come from CD4+ T cells sorted from blood, collected at week 4, from a patient treated with tofacitinib. The sequence came from a human donor with alopecia areata. The CDR3 reads CAWSASGGVKLSTEAFF. The DNA sequence is TGTGCCTGGAGTGCATCCGGGGGGGTCAAACTAAGCACTGAAGCTTTCTTT. Outside the CDR3, residues come from the reference TRBV30 and TRBJ1-1 proteins, so the full variable domain is: SQTIHQWPATLVQPVGSPLSLECTVEGTSNPNLYWYRQAAGRGLQLLFYSVGIGQISSEVPQNLSASRPQDRQFILSSKKLLLSDSGFYLCAWSASGGVKLSTEAFFGQGTRLTVV.